Below are 6 T cell receptor beta chains sequenced from a single sample in a study of blood T cells in healthy people across ages. A J-beta primer mix and a sample-barcoded 5' primer were used in a second PCR of roughly 6 to 12 cycles. TCRdb used MiXCR to reprocess the 5' RACE reads, holding one entry per CDR3 protein. The profile shows more than 650,000 distinct CDR3 sequences, roughly 25% of them singletons. This sample was shared with a second study, whose subject was T cells of mothers and their children.

Specimen: blood. Source of these receptors: a boy between 10 and 17 years old in good health.

This clonotype was seen at least ten times. The chain employs TRBV5-1 and TRBJ2-2, with no clear D. Trimming left V 2 bases short and J 5 bases short, with 1 base between. Germline assignment: CDR1 SGHRS and CDR2 YFSETQ. The CDR3 consists of 11 residues. The CDR3 region has the DNA TGCGCCAGCAGCTTTACCGGGGAGCTGTTTTTT. It yields the protein CASSFTGELFF.

V and J are TRBV5-1 and TRBJ2-1; D unresolved. Per the germline V gene, CDR1 is SGHRS and CDR2 is YFSETQ. V was clipped by 9 bases and J by 7 bases, with 20 bases between them. The CDR3 spans 14 residues. CDR3 region: CATNRDLIRNEQFF. In nucleotides, the CDR3 is TGCGCCACCAACCGCGACCTCATACGGAATGAGCAGTTCTTC. The full variable domain, its missing parts supplied by reference TRBV5-1 and TRBJ2-1, is KAGVTQTPRYLIKTRGQQVTLSCSPISGHRSVSWYQQTPGQGLQFLFEYFSETQRNKGNFPGRFSGRQFSNSRSEMNVSTLELGDSALYLCATNRDLIRNEQFFGPGTRLTVL.

A note on this clonotype: A clone one base away is much larger, so this may be a read error. The chain couples TRBV12-3 or TRBV12-4 to TRBJ2-5; possible D gene TRBD1, 5 bases. The CDR3 totals 13 residues. V was pared by 2 bases and J by 11 bases, with 15 bases between. CDR3 amino acids: CASSLQGIYQQYF. The CDR3 coding sequence is TGTGCCAGCAGTTTACAGGGAATCTACCAGCAGTACTTC.

The chain carries TRBV10-3 and TRBJ2-3; a weak D match, TRBD2 (5 bases). Germline assignment: CDR1 ENHRY and CDR2 SYGVKD. V lost 8 bases and J lost 6, with 21 bases in between. The CDR3 runs 15 residues. CDR3 residues: CAISFGSLVGDTQYF. In DNA, the CDR3 is TGTGCCATCTCCTTTGGGAGTTTGGTGGGGGATACGCAGTATTTT.

In its sample, this clonotype was seen many times. J is TRBJ2-3 and V is TRBV7-3; D may correspond to TRBD1 or TRBD2 (5 bases each). Trimming pared 6 bases from V and 2 bases from J, leaving 15 bases between. Per germline, CDR1 SGHTA and CDR2 FQGTGA. The CDR3 sequence is 15 residues long. CDR3 loop: CASSRDGLSTDTQYF. The CDR3 bases are TGTGCCAGCAGTCGGGACGGTTTGTCCACAGATACGCAGTATTTT.

This clonotype showed up just a few times. The chain carries TRBV5-5 and TRBJ1-5, with TRBD1 as a possible D gene (6 bases). CDR1 and CDR2 (germline): SGHKS, YYEKEE (reference sequence). This CDR3 contains 14 residues. The V end was cut by 2 bases, the J end by 7 bases, with 13 bases between. CDR3 sequence reads: CASSFSQGGQPQHF. The DNA for the CDR3 is TGTGCCAGCAGCTTCTCACAGGGAGGCCAGCCCCAGCATTTT.